The 21 T cell receptor beta chains below come from one sample, sequenced in a study of spatial heterogeneity in lung cancer. General study findings and limits: Counts of expanded intratumoral alpha and beta TCRs tracked tumor mutation counts.

Each CDR3 protein gets one entry after TCRdb re-called the 5' RACE reads with MiXCR. Of about 8,100 distinct CDR3 sequences detected, around 5% appear once; the ten largest clones hold around 24%. The antigens for these receptors are not known. The time point here: sample taken at primary tumor resection. Sequenced here: lung tumor tissue, sampled at surgery. These receptors were taken from a male donor with early-stage non-small cell lung cancer.

This clonotype was detected ten times or more. The CDR3 is CASSTRTGINTEAFF. DNA for the CDR3: TGTGCCAGCAGTACCCGGACAGGTATAAACACTGAAGCTTTCTTT. The rearrangement links TRBV6-1 to TRBJ1-1; the match to TRBD1 covers 7 bases. This CDR3 spans 15 amino acids. CDR1 and CDR2 from the germline V gene are MNHNS and SASEGT. Trimming took 5 bases from V and 2 from J; bases not matched to a gene: 8.

This clonotype was picked up many times. V usage is TRBV28 and J usage is TRBJ2-3; D call uncertain. V was cut by 5 bases and J by 5 bases, with 8 bases left in between. The CDR3 contains 12 residues. Germline V lookup: CDR1 MDHEN, CDR2 SYDVKM. The CDR3 DNA follows: TGTGCCAGCAGTCTACTGGGAGATACGCAGTATTTT. Its protein is CASSLLGDTQYF.

This clonotype has at least ten counts. The J gene is TRBJ1-2, the V gene TRBV6-1, with D perhaps matching TRBD1 (5 bases). The CDR3 length is 14 residues. Germline V lookup: CDR1 MNHNS, CDR2 SASEGT. Deletions cut 1 base from V and 8 bases from J, with 14 bases between. CDR3 DNA sequence: TGTGCCAGCAGTGAAGAGGACACGCAGGGAGGCTACACCTTC. Residues: CASSEEDTQGGYTF.

This clonotype was picked up many times. The chain joins TRBV27 to TRBJ2-1; 8 bases match TRBD2. Germline values: CDR1 MNHEY, CDR2 SMNVEV (reference sequence). V was pared by 7 bases and J by 3 bases, with 8 bases of the junction left unmatched. The CDR3 loop spans 15 amino acids. The CDR3 coding sequence is TGTGCCAGCACTCCGGGACTAGGCATCTACAATGAGCAGTTCTTC. Its translation is CASTPGLGIYNEQFF.

Within the sample, this clonotype is medium-sized. The chain couples TRBV4-1 to TRBJ1-6; TRBD1 aligns across 10 bases. Germline trimming cut 5 bases from V and 9 bases from J; bases unmatched to any gene: 7. CDR1 is MGHRA and CDR2 is YSYEKL in the germline V gene. CDR3 length equals 15 residues. CDR3 sequence reads: CASSEMDRGGSPLHF. Here the CDR3 DNA reads TGCGCCAGCAGCGAAATGGACAGGGGGGGTTCACCCCTCCACTTT.

This clonotype came up many times. V and J are TRBV7-9 and TRBJ2-5; 7 positions agree with TRBD1. V trimming: 1 base; J trimming: 3 bases; junction bases outside the gene matches: 2. Germline V gene sequence: CDR1 SEHNR, CDR2 FQNEAQ (reference sequence). The CDR3 extends over 14 amino acids. CDR3 residues: CASSLGGTEETQYF. CDR3 nucleotide sequence: TGTGCCAGCAGCTTAGGTGGGACAGAAGAGACCCAGTACTTC.

This clonotype is medium-sized within its sample. The chain has TRBV20-1 and TRBJ2-5; 8 positions match TRBD1. Germline V lookup: CDR1 DFQATT, CDR2 SNEGSKA (reference sequence). V lost 6 bases and J lost 5; bases outside the gene matches: 8. This CDR3 spans 13 amino acids. DNA of the CDR3: TGCAGTGCCATGGACAGGGTCGATGAGACCCAGTACTTC. It specifies CSAMDRVDETQYF.

This clonotype has at least ten counts. The CDR3 DNA reads TGCAGTGCTGGACAGCCCGGGGGAATCCGCTACGAGCAGTACTTC. Protein sequence: CSAGQPGGIRYEQYF. The rearrangement joins TRBV20-1 to TRBJ2-7, with D perhaps TRBD1 or TRBD2 (6 bases each). This CDR3 is built from 15 residues. The V end lost 5 bases, the J end lost 3 bases, and 20 bases lay between the germline ends. Germline V gene lookup returns CDR1 DFQATT and CDR2 SNEGSKA (reference sequence).

This clonotype was seen repeatedly, ten times or more. The chain employs TRBV15 and TRBJ2-3; D is ambiguous. The CDR3 has 15 residues. Germline V gives CDR1 LNHNV, CDR2 YYDKDF (reference sequence). V lost 1 base, J lost 2 bases, and 10 bases lay in between. This CDR3 reads CATSRGGGITDTQYF. Written as DNA, the CDR3 is TGTGCCACCAGCAGAGGTGGCGGAATCACAGATACGCAGTATTTT.

This clonotype was observed at least ten times. This chain uses TRBV3-1 with TRBJ2-2, with unresolved D. This CDR3 spans 15 amino acids. Germline lookup yields CDR1 LGHDT and CDR2 YNNKEL (reference sequence). V lost 5 bases and J lost 2, with 12 bases in between. The CDR3: CASSLSAVNTGELFF. The CDR3 bases are TGTGCCAGCAGCTTGAGCGCAGTTAACACCGGGGAGCTGTTTTTT.

At least ten counts were recorded for this clonotype. The chain is built from TRBV4-2 and TRBJ2-2; no definite D call. CDR1 is LGHNA, CDR2 YNFKEQ, per germline. Trimming shortened V by 0 bases and J by 5 bases, and 10 bases separated the two germline ends. The CDR3 consists of 15 residues. The CDR3 region is CASSQDPSRTGELFF. Here the CDR3 DNA reads TGTGCCAGCAGCCAAGATCCCTCTAGAACCGGGGAGCTGTTTTTT.

Ten or more counts support this clonotype. The V call is TRBV6-5, the J call TRBJ1-6, with no clear D. Germline CDR1 and CDR2: MNHEY and SVGAGI. Trimming took 4 bases from V and 2 from J, leaving 12 bases between them. The CDR3 is 16 amino acids. The DNA for the CDR3 is TGTGCCAGCAGTTCCCGGGGTAGAACCTATAATTCACCCCTCCACTTT. Translation gives CASSSRGRTYNSPLHF.

This sequence joins TRBV9 and TRBJ1-1; D gene unclear. CDR1 and CDR2 from the germline V gene are SGDLS and YYNGEE. V lost 5 bases to trimming and J lost 7 bases, with 12 bases between them. This CDR3 spans 12 amino acids. The chain's CDR3 is CASSRAGYEAFF. CDR3 coding DNA: TGTGCCAGCAGTCGAGCGGGGTATGAAGCTTTCTTT.

This clonotype was detected ten times or more. The chain links TRBV2 to TRBJ2-2, with D uncertain. The CDR3 has 12 amino acids. In germline, CDR1 is SNHLY, CDR2 FYNNEI. Trimming stripped 6 bases from V and 10 bases from J, with 12 bases between. This CDR3 reads CASRGTGSELFF. The DNA of the CDR3 is TGTGCCAGCAGGGGCACTGGGTCGGAGCTGTTTTTT.

By frequency in the sample, this clonotype is medium-sized. The rearrangement uses TRBV6-6 and TRBJ1-5, with D uncertain. Trimming left V 7 bases short and J 7 bases short, with 17 bases between. The CDR3 is made up of 14 amino acids. The germline V gene encodes CDR1 MNHNY and CDR2 SVGAGI (reference sequence). The CDR3 DNA follows: TGTGCCAGCACCTACGCGAGGGTTGGCCAGCCCCAGCATTTT. It specifies CASTYARVGQPQHF.

This clonotype was seen many times. This chain joins TRBV6-5 and TRBJ1-3, with 10 bases aligning to TRBD1. The CDR3 is 16 residues long. Germline lookup yields CDR1 MNHEY and CDR2 SVGAGI. V was clipped by 0 bases and J by 2 bases; unmatched bases: 1. The CDR3 region is CASSYSGTGAGNTIYF. CDR3 bases: TGTGCCAGCAGTTACTCGGGGACAGGGGCTGGAAACACCATATATTTT.

This clonotype was seen at least ten times. The chain recombines TRBV5-6 with TRBJ1-1, with TRBD1 identical over 7 bases. The V gene end was trimmed by 4 bases and the J gene end by 11 bases; junction bases not matched to a gene: 5. Germline assignment: CDR1 SGHDT and CDR2 YYEEEE. The CDR3 is 11 amino acids. The CDR3 nucleotides are TGTGCCAGCAGCGGGAGGGGGCGGGCTTTCTTT. Translated: CASSGRGRAFF.

In its sample, this clonotype ranks as medium-sized. V and J are TRBV7-6 and TRBJ1-5; a weak D match, TRBD1 (6 bases). The CDR3 extends over 14 amino acids. The V gene's germline CDR1 is SGHVS and CDR2 FNYEAQ. The germline V and J ends were trimmed by 3 bases and 0 bases, with 6 bases remaining between them. In DNA, the CDR3 is TGTGCCAGCAGCTTGGACAGTAGCAATCAGCCCCAGCATTTT. This encodes CASSLDSSNQPQHF. The whole variable domain, filled in from reference TRBV7-6 and TRBJ1-5, reads GAGVSQSPRYKVTKRGQDVALRCDPISGHVSLYWYRQALGQGPEFLTYFNYEAQQDKSGLPNDRFSAERPEGSISTLTIQRTEQRDSAMYRCASSLDSSNQPQHFGDGTRLSIL.

In the case of this clonotype: A much bigger clone sits one base away, suggesting this may be a read error. The rearrangement joins TRBV5-1 to TRBJ1-4; D possibly corresponds to TRBD1 (5 bases). The CDR3 sequence is 15 residues long. Germline loops: CDR1 SGHRS, CDR2 YFSETQ. CDR3 protein: CASSTSGTGDEKLSF. CDR3 in DNA: TGCGCCAGCAGCACTTCGGGGACCGGAGATGAAAAACTGTCTTTT.

The table lists this clonotype with many counts. The rearrangement joins TRBV28 to TRBJ2-5, with D possibly TRBD2 on 5 matching bases. The CDR3 loop spans 12 amino acids. Germline CDR1 MDHEN, CDR2 SYDVKM. Trimming cost V 7 bases and J 5 bases, with 11 bases left between them. The CDR3 DNA sequence: TGTGCCAGCACTGAGGGAGAGGAGACCCAGTACTTC. It specifies CASTEGEETQYF.

Ten or more counts support this clonotype. This chain links TRBV7-2 with TRBJ2-3; TRBD2 agrees at 7 bases. CDR3 length equals 15 residues. CDR1 and CDR2 from the germline V gene are SGHTA and FQGNSA. Trimming removed 5 bases from V and 1 base from J; junction bases left unmatched: 6. CDR3 sequence: CASSPLGRRTDTQYF. CDR3 nucleotides: TGTGCCAGCAGCCCCCTCGGGAGGCGCACAGATACGCAGTATTTT.